This T cell receptor beta chain was recorded in a study of blood T cell repertoires in COVID-19. Turning to the study itself: The study drew acute and convalescent COVID-19 samples from the United States, Italy and Spain.

In the original processing: Amplification from reference gene primers served as the basis for estimated nucleated cell counts. Sequenced by immunoSEQ multiplex PCR; TCRdb stores in-frame clones only, minus some. V and J calls and clone size are as listed in that table; D and trimming were resolved from the DNA. The table lists around 200,000 clones, around nine tenths of them singletons. The sequenced sample consisted of peripheral blood. This receptor was obtained from a man between 65 and 85 years old with acute or convalescent COVID-19.

CDR3 sequence (DNA): TGCGCCAGCAGCCAAGACCCGGGATATCAGCCCCAGCATTTT. Its translation is CASSQDPGYQPQHF. The J gene is TRBJ1-5, the V gene TRBV4-3; D gene unclear. Trimming took 0 bases from V and 5 from J, leaving 8 bases between them. This CDR3 is built from 14 residues. The germline V gene encodes CDR1 LGHNA and CDR2 YSLEER.